These T cell receptor beta chains were read from a single sample in a study of CD8 T cells in ankylosing spondylitis. TCRdb passed the 5' RACE reads through MiXCR, listing each CDR3 protein once. The table lists about 440,000 distinct CDR3 sequences, roughly a sixth of them singletons, with approximately 0.93% in the top ten. Sample: blood, either unsorted or a sorted T cell fraction (not recorded which). These receptors originate from a male donor with ankylosing spondylitis. Both conserved end residues are part of each CDR3. The order of the fields is CDR3 protein, CDR3 DNA, clone size, J gene, D gene, V gene. D genes are given only for firm matches. The size entry is marked missing in some rows and otherwise reads once, few, many or a size class.

CDR3 protein: CASSLVRVYPEAFF
CDR3 DNA: TGTGCCAGCAGCTTAGTCAGGGTTTACCCTGAAGCTTTCTTT
clone size: .
J gene: TRBJ1-1
D gene: .
V gene: TRBV7-2

CDR3 protein: CASAPHSSSGRNEQFF
CDR3 DNA: TGCGCCAGCGCACCCCACTCTTCTAGCGGGAGGAATGAGCAGTTCTTC
clone size: .
J gene: TRBJ2-1
D gene: TRBD2
V gene: TRBV5-1

CDR3 protein: CASREGGLATTEQYF
CDR3 DNA: TGTGCCAGCAGAGAAGGGGGACTAGCGACGACCGAGCAGTACTTC
clone size: .
J gene: TRBJ2-7
D gene: TRBD2
V gene: TRBV12-3/TRBV12-4

CDR3 protein: CASSQGATGGELFF
CDR3 DNA: TGCGCCAGCAGCCAAGGGGCCACAGGCGGGGAGCTGTTTTTT
clone size: few
J gene: TRBJ2-2
D gene: .
V gene: TRBV4-1

CDR3 protein: CATSDLYSLLAETQYF
CDR3 DNA: TGTGCCACCAGTGATTTATACTCCCTACTAGCTGAGACCCAGTACTTC
clone size: .
J gene: TRBJ2-5
D gene: .
V gene: TRBV24-1

CDR3 protein: CASSLVAGRAPNEQFF
CDR3 DNA: TGTGCCAGCAGCTTAGTAGCCGGGAGGGCCCCGAATGAGCAGTTCTTC
clone size: .
J gene: TRBJ2-1
D gene: TRBD2
V gene: TRBV7-2

CDR3 protein: CASSLMDREKLFF
CDR3 DNA: TGCGCCAGCAGCCTCATGGACAGGGAAAAACTGTTTTTT
clone size: few
J gene: TRBJ1-4
D gene: TRBD1
V gene: TRBV5-1

CDR3 protein: CASSLVDRGEQYF
CDR3 DNA: TGTGCCAGCAGCTTAGTGGACAGGGGTGAGCAGTACTTC
clone size: few
J gene: TRBJ2-7
D gene: TRBD1
V gene: TRBV11-3

CDR3 protein: CASSHLFQGANGEQYF
CDR3 DNA: TGTGCCAGCAGCCATCTATTCCAGGGGGCGAATGGCGAGCAGTACTTC
clone size: .
J gene: TRBJ2-7
D gene: TRBD1
V gene: TRBV3-1

CDR3 protein: CASSRAETQYF
CDR3 DNA: TGTGCCAGCTCAAGGGCGGAGACCCAGTACTTC
clone size: .
J gene: TRBJ2-5
D gene: .
V gene: TRBV18

CDR3 protein: CASSSFETSAVRAEQYF
CDR3 DNA: TGTGCCAGCAGTTCATTCGAAACTAGCGCCGTTAGGGCCGAGCAGTACTTC
clone size: .
J gene: TRBJ2-7
D gene: TRBD2
V gene: TRBV6-2/TRBV6-3

CDR3 protein: CASSPWTSGAIRRWETQYF
CDR3 DNA: TGCGCCAGCAGCCCGTGGACTAGCGGGGCGATCCGCCGGTGGGAGACCCAGTACTTC
clone size: .
J gene: TRBJ2-5
D gene: TRBD2
V gene: TRBV5-1

CDR3 protein: CASSLFSGGGANVLTF
CDR3 DNA: TGTGCCAGCAGTTTATTTTCGGGGGGAGGGGCCAACGTCCTGACTTTC
clone size: .
J gene: TRBJ2-6
D gene: TRBD2
V gene: TRBV27

CDR3 protein: CASSVGSGDLYEQYF
CDR3 DNA: TGTGCCAGCAGCGTAGGGTCGGGGGATCTATACGAGCAGTACTTC
clone size: many
J gene: TRBJ2-7
D gene: .
V gene: TRBV9

CDR3 protein: CASKTATHNSPLHF
CDR3 DNA: TGTGCCAGCAAGACGGCGACTCATAATTCACCCCTCCACTTT
clone size: .
J gene: TRBJ1-6
D gene: .
V gene: TRBV12-3/TRBV12-4

CDR3 protein: CAWSSGTGNTIYF
CDR3 DNA: TGTGCCTGGAGTTCAGGGACTGGAAACACCATATATTTT
clone size: few
J gene: TRBJ1-3
D gene: .
V gene: TRBV30

CDR3 protein: CCARDFLAADGTDTQYF
CDR3 DNA: TGCTGTGCTAGAGATTTTCTAGCGGCCGACGGCACAGATACGCAGTATTTT
clone size: .
J gene: TRBJ2-3
D gene: TRBD2
V gene: TRBV20-1

CDR3 protein: CASILAGAGGETQYF
CDR3 DNA: TGTGCCAGCATACTAGCGGGAGCTGGTGGAGAGACCCAGTACTTC
clone size: few
J gene: TRBJ2-5
D gene: TRBD2
V gene: TRBV6-1

CDR3 protein: CASSLASGTGGYEQYF
CDR3 DNA: TGCGCCAGCAGCTTGGCCTCGGGGACAGGGGGCTACGAGCAGTACTTC
clone size: .
J gene: TRBJ2-7
D gene: TRBD1
V gene: TRBV5-1

CDR3 protein: CSARDWGGWLNEQFF
CDR3 DNA: TGCAGTGCTAGAGATTGGGGTGGGTGGCTCAATGAGCAGTTCTTC
clone size: many
J gene: TRBJ2-1
D gene: .
V gene: TRBV20-1

CDR3 protein: CASSYWQDNEQFF
CDR3 DNA: TGTGCCAGCAGTTATTGGCAGGACAATGAGCAGTTCTTC
clone size: .
J gene: TRBJ2-1
D gene: .
V gene: TRBV6-6

CDR3 protein: CASSSQGRRGYGYTF
CDR3 DNA: TGTGCCAGCAGTTCTCAGGGCCGTAGGGGGTATGGCTACACCTTC
clone size: .
J gene: TRBJ1-2
D gene: .
V gene: TRBV6-5

CDR3 protein: CASSWTSGYNEQFF
CDR3 DNA: TGTGCCAGCAGCTGGACTAGCGGATACAATGAGCAGTTCTTC
clone size: few
J gene: TRBJ2-1
D gene: TRBD2
V gene: TRBV7-2

CDR3 protein: CASSVTSGRGTDTQYF
CDR3 DNA: TGTGCCAGCAGCGTAACTAGCGGGAGGGGCACAGATACGCAGTATTTT
clone size: few
J gene: TRBJ2-3
D gene: TRBD2
V gene: TRBV9

CDR3 protein: CASSLGQGTNYGYTF
CDR3 DNA: TGTGCCAGCAGCTTAGGGCAGGGGACTAACTATGGCTACACCTTC
clone size: .
J gene: TRBJ1-2
D gene: .
V gene: TRBV7-9

CDR3 protein: CASSSPDRKRETQYF
CDR3 DNA: TGCGCCAGCAGCTCACCAGACAGGAAGAGAGAGACCCAGTACTTC
clone size: .
J gene: TRBJ2-5
D gene: .
V gene: TRBV5-1

CDR3 protein: CAISAGGGANEQFF
CDR3 DNA: TGTGCCATCAGTGCTGGTGGGGGGGCGAATGAGCAGTTCTTC
clone size: few
J gene: TRBJ2-1
D gene: .
V gene: TRBV10-3

CDR3 protein: CSAQLGGSRANEQYF
CDR3 DNA: TGCAGTGCGCAGCTTGGAGGCAGCCGAGCCAACGAGCAGTACTTC
clone size: many
J gene: TRBJ2-7
D gene: .
V gene: TRBV20-1

CDR3 protein: CASSSATGVKGNTIYF
CDR3 DNA: TGTGCCAGCAGTTCGGCTACAGGGGTGAAAGGAAACACCATATATTTT
clone size: few
J gene: TRBJ1-3
D gene: TRBD1
V gene: TRBV27

CDR3 protein: CSASRLAGGNNEQFF
CDR3 DNA: TGCAGCGCCTCCCGACTAGCGGGTGGAAACAATGAGCAGTTCTTC
clone size: many
J gene: TRBJ2-1
D gene: TRBD2
V gene: TRBV29-1

CDR3 protein: CASSDRTPYEQYF
CDR3 DNA: TGTGCCAGCAGTGATCGGACTCCCTACGAGCAGTACTTC
clone size: few
J gene: TRBJ2-7
D gene: .
V gene: TRBV2

CDR3 protein: CASSLGSARHTF
CDR3 DNA: TGTGCCAGCAGCTTGGGTTCAGCTCGGCACACCTTC
clone size: few
J gene: TRBJ1-2
D gene: .
V gene: TRBV7-2

CDR3 protein: CSAITYNEQFF
CDR3 DNA: TGCAGTGCGATAACCTACAATGAGCAGTTCTTC
clone size: .
J gene: TRBJ2-1
D gene: .
V gene: TRBV20-1

CDR3 protein: CASSSASIGTDTQYF
CDR3 DNA: TGCGCCAGCAGCTCGGCCAGTATAGGGACAGATACGCAGTATTTT
clone size: .
J gene: TRBJ2-3
D gene: .
V gene: TRBV5-1

CDR3 protein: CASSESAGIAAYNEQFF
CDR3 DNA: TGCGCCAGCAGTGAGTCGGCGGGGATAGCAGCTTACAATGAGCAGTTCTTC
clone size: .
J gene: TRBJ2-1
D gene: .
V gene: TRBV10-1

CDR3 protein: CASMYSGANVLTF
CDR3 DNA: TGTGCCAGCATGTACTCTGGGGCCAACGTCCTGACTTTC
clone size: few
J gene: TRBJ2-6
D gene: .
V gene: TRBV7-9

CDR3 protein: CSASEDREYEQYF
CDR3 DNA: TGCAGTGCTTCGGAGGACAGGGAGTACGAGCAGTACTTC
clone size: few
J gene: TRBJ2-7
D gene: TRBD1
V gene: TRBV20-1

CDR3 protein: CASSHSTTDTQYF
CDR3 DNA: TGTGCCAGCAGCCACTCTACCACAGATACGCAGTATTTT
clone size: .
J gene: TRBJ2-3
D gene: .
V gene: TRBV3-1

CDR3 protein: CASSLYRQGAREAFF
CDR3 DNA: TGTGCCAGCAGTTTATATCGACAGGGGGCGCGGGAGGCTTTCTTT
clone size: .
J gene: TRBJ1-1
D gene: TRBD1
V gene: TRBV27

CDR3 protein: CASSMGSSYNEQFF
CDR3 DNA: TGCGCCAGCAGCATGGGCAGCTCCTACAATGAGCAGTTCTTC
clone size: many
J gene: TRBJ2-1
D gene: .
V gene: TRBV5-1

CDR3 protein: CASSPDGGTQYF
CDR3 DNA: TGTGCCAGCAGCCCGGACGGGGGTACGCAGTATTTT
clone size: .
J gene: TRBJ2-3
D gene: .
V gene: TRBV11-3